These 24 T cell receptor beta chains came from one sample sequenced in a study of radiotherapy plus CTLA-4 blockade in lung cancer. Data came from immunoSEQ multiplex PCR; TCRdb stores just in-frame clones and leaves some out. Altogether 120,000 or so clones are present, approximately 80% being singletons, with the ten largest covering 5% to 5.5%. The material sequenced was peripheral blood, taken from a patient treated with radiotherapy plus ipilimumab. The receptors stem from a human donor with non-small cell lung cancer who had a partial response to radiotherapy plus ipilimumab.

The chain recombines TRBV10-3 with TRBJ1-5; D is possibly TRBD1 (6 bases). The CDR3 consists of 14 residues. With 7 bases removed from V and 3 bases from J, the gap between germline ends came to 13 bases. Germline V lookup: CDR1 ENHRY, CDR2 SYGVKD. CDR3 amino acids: CAIIFGTHNQPQHF. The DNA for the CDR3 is TGTGCCATCATTTTTGGGACACACAATCAGCCCCAGCATTTT.

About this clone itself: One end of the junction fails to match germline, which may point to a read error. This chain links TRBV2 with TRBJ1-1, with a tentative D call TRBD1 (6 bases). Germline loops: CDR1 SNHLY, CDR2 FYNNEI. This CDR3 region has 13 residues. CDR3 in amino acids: CASRSTGNAEAFF. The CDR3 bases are TGTGCCAGCAGATCAACAGGGAACGCTGAAGCTTTCTTT.

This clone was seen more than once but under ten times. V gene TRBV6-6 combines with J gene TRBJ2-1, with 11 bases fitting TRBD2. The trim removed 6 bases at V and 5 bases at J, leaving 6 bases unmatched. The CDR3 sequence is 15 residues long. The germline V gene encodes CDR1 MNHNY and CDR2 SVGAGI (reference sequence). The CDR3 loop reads CASSPLAGEDNEQFF. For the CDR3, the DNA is TGTGCCAGCAGCCCACTAGCGGGAGAGGACAATGAGCAGTTCTTC.

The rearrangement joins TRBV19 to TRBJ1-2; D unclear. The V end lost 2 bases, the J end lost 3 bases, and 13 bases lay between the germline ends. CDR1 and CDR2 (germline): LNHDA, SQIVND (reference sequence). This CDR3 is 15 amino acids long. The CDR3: CASSISWQSYYGYTF. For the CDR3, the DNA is TGTGCCAGTAGTATAAGTTGGCAGTCCTACTATGGCTACACCTTC.

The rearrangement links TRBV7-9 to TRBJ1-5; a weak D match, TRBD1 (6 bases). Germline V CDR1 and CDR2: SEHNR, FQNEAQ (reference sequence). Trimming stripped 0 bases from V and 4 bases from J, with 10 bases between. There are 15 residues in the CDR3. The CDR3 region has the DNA TGTGCCAGCAGCTTAGCATCGACAGGTAATCAGCCCCAGCATTTT. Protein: CASSLASTGNQPQHF.

CDR3 in amino acids: CATSRQGARLETQYF. The CDR3, as DNA: TGTGCCACCAGCCGACAGGGGGCAAGGTTAGAGACCCAGTACTTC. The chain links TRBV15 to TRBJ2-5, with 10 bases aligning to TRBD1. The CDR3 covers 15 residues. Germline V gene sequence: CDR1 LNHNV, CDR2 YYDKDF (reference sequence). Unmatched junction bases numbered 7, after V lost 5 bases and J lost 4 bases.

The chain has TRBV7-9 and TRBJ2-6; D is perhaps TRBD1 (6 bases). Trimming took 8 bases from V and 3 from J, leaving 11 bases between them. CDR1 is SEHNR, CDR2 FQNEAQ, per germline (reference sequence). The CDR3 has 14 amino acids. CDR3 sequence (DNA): TGTGCCAGCCATCCAGGGGTTGGGGCCAACGTCCTGACTTTC. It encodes CASHPGVGANVLTF.

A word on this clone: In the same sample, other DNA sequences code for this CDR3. In nucleotides, the CDR3 is TGTGCCAGCAGTCTTGGACTTAAAAAAAACATTCAGTACTTC. Its protein is CASSLGLKKNIQYF. This rearrangement joins TRBV2 to TRBJ2-4, with D perhaps TRBD2 (5 bases). Deletions cut 5 bases from V and 4 bases from J, with 12 bases between. The CDR3 is made up of 14 amino acids. CDR1 SNHLY and CDR2 FYNNEI come from the germline V gene. Full variable domain (outside the CDR3, taken from reference TRBV2 and TRBJ2-4): EPEVTQTPSHQVTQMGQEVILRCVPISNHLYFYWYRQILGQKVEFLVSFYNNEISEKSEIFDDQFSVERPDGSNFTLKIRSTKLEDSAMYFCASSLGLKKNIQYFGAGTRLSVL.

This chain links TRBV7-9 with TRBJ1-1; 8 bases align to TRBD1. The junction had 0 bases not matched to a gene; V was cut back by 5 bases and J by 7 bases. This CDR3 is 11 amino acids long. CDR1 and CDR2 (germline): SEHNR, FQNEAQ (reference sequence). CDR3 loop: CASSDRGEAFF. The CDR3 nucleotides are TGTGCCAGCAGCGACAGGGGTGAAGCTTTCTTT.

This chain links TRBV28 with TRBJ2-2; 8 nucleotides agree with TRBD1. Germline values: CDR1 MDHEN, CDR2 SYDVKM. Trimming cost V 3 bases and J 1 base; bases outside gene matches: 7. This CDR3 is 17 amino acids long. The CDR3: CASSLHAGTGNTGELFF. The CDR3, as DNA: TGTGCCAGCAGTTTGCACGCCGGGACAGGGAACACCGGGGAGCTGTTTTTT.

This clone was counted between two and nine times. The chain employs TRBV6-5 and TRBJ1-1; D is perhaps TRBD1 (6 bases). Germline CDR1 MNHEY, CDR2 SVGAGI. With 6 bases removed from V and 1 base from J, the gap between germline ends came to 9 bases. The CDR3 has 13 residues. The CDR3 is CASSLTGNTEAFF. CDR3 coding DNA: TGTGCCAGCAGCCTGACAGGGAACACTGAAGCTTTCTTT.

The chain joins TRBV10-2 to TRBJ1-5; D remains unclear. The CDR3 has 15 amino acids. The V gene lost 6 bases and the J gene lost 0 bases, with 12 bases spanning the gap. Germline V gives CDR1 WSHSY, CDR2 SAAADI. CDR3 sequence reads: CASRQSLNSNQPQHF. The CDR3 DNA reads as TGCGCCAGCAGACAGTCCCTAAATAGCAATCAGCCCCAGCATTTT.

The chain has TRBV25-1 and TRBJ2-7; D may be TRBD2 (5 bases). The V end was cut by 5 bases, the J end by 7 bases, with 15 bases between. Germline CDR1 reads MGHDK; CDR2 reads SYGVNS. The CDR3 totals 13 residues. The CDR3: CASSLDATGEQYF. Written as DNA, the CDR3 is TGTGCCAGCAGTCTGGACGCCACGGGGGAGCAGTACTTC.

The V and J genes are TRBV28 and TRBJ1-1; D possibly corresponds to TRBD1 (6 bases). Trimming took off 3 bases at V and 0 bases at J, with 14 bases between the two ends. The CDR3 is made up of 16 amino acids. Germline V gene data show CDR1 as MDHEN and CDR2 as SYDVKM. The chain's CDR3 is CASSFISRTVNTEAFF. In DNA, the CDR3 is TGTGCCAGCAGTTTTATTTCTCGGACAGTGAACACTGAAGCTTTCTTT.

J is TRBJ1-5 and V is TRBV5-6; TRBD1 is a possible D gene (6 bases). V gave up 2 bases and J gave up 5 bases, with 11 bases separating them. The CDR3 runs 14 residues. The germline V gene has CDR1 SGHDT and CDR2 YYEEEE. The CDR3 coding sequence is TGTGCCAGCAGCTTTTTTAGGGGGTATCAGCCCCAGCATTTT. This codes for CASSFFRGYQPQHF.

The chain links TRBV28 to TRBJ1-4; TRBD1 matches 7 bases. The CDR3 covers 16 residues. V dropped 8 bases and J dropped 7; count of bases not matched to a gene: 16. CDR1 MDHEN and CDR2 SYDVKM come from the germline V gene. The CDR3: CASSESSQGVFEKLFF. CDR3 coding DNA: TGTGCCAGCTCCGAGAGCTCCCAGGGGGTATTTGAAAAACTGTTTTTT.

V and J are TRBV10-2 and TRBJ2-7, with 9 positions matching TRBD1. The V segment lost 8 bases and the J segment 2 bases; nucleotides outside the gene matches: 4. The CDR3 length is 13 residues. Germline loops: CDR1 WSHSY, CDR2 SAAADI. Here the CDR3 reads CASGDRDAYEQYF. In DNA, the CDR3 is TGCGCCAGCGGGGACAGGGATGCCTACGAGCAGTACTTC.

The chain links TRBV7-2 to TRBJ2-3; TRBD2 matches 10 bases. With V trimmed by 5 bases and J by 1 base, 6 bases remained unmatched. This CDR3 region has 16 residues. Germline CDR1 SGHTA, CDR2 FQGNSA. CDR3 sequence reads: CASSLALAGRTDTQYF. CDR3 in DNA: TGTGCCAGCAGCCTCGCACTAGCGGGACGCACAGATACGCAGTATTTT.

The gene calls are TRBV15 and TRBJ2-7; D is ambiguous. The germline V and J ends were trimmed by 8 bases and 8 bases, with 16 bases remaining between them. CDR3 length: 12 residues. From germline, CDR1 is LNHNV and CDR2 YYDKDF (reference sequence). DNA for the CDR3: TGTGCCACCCGAGGTTCCGGCAACAAGCAGTACGTC. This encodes CATRGSGNKQYV.

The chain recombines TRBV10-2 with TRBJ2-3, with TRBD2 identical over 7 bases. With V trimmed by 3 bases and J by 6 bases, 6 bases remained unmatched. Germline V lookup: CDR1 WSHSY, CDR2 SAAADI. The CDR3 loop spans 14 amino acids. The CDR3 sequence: CASSEASGGDTQYF. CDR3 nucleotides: TGCGCCAGCAGTGAAGCTAGCGGAGGGGATACGCAGTATTTT.

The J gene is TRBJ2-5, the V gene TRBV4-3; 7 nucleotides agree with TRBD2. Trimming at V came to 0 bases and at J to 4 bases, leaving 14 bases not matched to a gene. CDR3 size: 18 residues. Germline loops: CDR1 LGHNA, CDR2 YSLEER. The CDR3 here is CASSQDRPLGTTTETQYF. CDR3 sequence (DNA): TGCGCCAGCAGCCAAGATCGCCCCTTGGGGACTACCACAGAGACCCAGTACTTC.

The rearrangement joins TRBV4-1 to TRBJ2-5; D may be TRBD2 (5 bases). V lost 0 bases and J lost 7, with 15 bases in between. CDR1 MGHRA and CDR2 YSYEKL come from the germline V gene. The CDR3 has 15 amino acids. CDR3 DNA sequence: TGCGCCAGCAGCCAAGAATTTGTCTCTGGAGGGACCCAGTACTTC. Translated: CASSQEFVSGGTQYF.

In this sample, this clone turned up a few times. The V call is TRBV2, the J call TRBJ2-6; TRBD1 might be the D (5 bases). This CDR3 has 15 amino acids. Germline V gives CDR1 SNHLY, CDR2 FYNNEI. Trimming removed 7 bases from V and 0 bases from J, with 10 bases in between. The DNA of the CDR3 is TGTGCCAGCACCAGGGCAGGCTCTGGGGCCAACGTCCTGACTTTC. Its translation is CASTRAGSGANVLTF.

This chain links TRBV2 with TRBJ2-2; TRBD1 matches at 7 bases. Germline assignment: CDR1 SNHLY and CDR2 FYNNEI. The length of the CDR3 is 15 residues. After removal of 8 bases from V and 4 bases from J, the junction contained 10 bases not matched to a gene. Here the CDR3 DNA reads TGTGCCAGCGTAGACAGGGATCGGCCCACCGGGGAGCTGTTTTTT. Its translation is CASVDRDRPTGELFF.